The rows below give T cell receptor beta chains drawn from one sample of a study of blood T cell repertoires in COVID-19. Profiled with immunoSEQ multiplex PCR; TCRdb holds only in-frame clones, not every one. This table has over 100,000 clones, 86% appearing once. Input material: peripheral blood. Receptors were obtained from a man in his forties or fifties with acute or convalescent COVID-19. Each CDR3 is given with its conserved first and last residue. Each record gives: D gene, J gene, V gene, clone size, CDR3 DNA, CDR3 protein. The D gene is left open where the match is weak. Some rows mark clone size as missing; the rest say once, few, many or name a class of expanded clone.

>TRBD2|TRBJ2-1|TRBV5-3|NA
TGTGCCAGAAGCTTGGCGCTAGCGGGGGCCCACCTATCCTACAATGAGCAGTTCTTC
CARSLALAGAHLSYNEQFF
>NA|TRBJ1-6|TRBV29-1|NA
TGCAGCGTTGAACCCCTGAGCGGTTCACCCCTCCACTTT
CSVEPLSGSPLHF
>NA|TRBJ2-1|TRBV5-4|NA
TGTGCCAGCAGCTTATCCAGTCCACAGGAGCAGTTCTTC
CASSLSSPQEQFF
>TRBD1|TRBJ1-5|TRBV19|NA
TGTGCCAGCGCCGGGACAGGGAACAATCAGCCCCAGCATTTT
CASAGTGNNQPQHF
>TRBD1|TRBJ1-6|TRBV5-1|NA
TGCGCCAGCAGCTTAAACGACAGGGACTCCTATAATTCACCCCTCCACTTT
CASSLNDRDSYNSPLHF
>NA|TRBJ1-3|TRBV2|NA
TGTGCCACTCGGGGCTCTGGAAACACCATATATTTT
CATRGSGNTIYF
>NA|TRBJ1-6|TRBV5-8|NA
TGTGCCAGCAGCTTGGCCGCGTCAGGATTACGGTCACCCCTCCACTTT
CASSLAASGLRSPLHF
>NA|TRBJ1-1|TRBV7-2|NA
TGTGCCAGCAGCTCTCAAGGGGGGGGGACTGAAGCTTTCTTT
CASSSQGGGTEAFF
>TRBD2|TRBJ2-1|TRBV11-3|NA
TGTGCCAGCAGCTTAGCCTCTAGCGGCAATGAGCAGTTCTTC
CASSLASSGNEQFF
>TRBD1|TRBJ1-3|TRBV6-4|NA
TGTGCCAGCACCGGGACAGGGGGCTCTGGAAACACCATATATTTT
CASTGTGGSGNTIYF
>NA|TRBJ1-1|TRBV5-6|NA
TGTGCCAGCAGCTTGGCCGGGTTTTCGGAGAACACTGAAGCTTTCTTT
CASSLAGFSENTEAFF
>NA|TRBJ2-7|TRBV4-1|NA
TGCGCCAGCAGCCAAGATCACGCCTACCGCGGAGAGCAGTACTTC
CASSQDHAYRGEQYF
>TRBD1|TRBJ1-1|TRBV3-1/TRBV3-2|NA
TGTGCCAGCAGCCCAATAGGGGGCACGCTCACTGAAGCTTTCTTT
CASSPIGGTLTEAFF
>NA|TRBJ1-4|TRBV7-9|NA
TGTGCCAGCAGCTTATCGTCAGGCCGATCCGAAAAACTGTTTTTT
CASSLSSGRSEKLFF
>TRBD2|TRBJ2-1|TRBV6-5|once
TGTGCCAGCAGTTACCGGGGGGACGGTGAGCAGTTCTTC
CASSYRGDGEQFF
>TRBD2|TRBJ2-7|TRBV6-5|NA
TGTGCCAGCAGTTATGGGACTAGCCTCTCCTACGAGCAGTACTTC
CASSYGTSLSYEQYF
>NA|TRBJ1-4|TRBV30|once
TGTGCCTGGAAGGCCCAGGGTAACACTAATGAAAAACTGTTTTTT
CAWKAQGNTNEKLFF
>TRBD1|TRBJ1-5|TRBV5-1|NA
TGCGCCAGCAGCTCCGGGACAGGGGTTCAGCCCCAGCATTTT
CASSSGTGVQPQHF
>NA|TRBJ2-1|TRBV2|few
TGTGCCAGCAGCCGGGAAACTTACAATGAGCAGTTCTTC
CASSRETYNEQFF
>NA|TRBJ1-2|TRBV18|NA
TGTGCCAGCTCACCAAATTATCAGGGAGGGGACCGACTGCATGGCTACACCTTC
CASSPNYQGGDRLHGYTF
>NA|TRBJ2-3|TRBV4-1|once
TGCGCCAGCAGCCACCGCGAATCTCGCGGAGGCACAGATACGCAGTATTTT
CASSHRESRGGTDTQYF
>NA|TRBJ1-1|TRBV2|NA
TGTGCCAGTGGGAGAAGGGGCAGGGCCGGGGGTGAAGCTTTCTTT
CASGRRGRAGGEAFF
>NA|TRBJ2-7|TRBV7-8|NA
TGTGCCAGCAGCTTCCGAGCCTACTCCTACGAGCAGTACTTC
CASSFRAYSYEQYF
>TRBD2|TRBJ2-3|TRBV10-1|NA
TGCGCCAGCAGTGACCCGGGACTAGCGGTCTTGGGGGATACGCAGTATTTT
CASSDPGLAVLGDTQYF
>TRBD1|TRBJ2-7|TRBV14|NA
TGTGCCAGCAGCCGCCCAGGGACAGCCTACGAGCAGTACTTC
CASSRPGTAYEQYF
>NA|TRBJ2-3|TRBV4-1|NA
TGCGCCAGCAGCGGGAGGACGCTCTCCACAGATACGCAGTATTTT
CASSGRTLSTDTQYF
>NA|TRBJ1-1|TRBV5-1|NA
TGCGCCAGCAGCTTGAGCCAGCGGAAGAACACTGAAGCTTTCTTT
CASSLSQRKNTEAFF
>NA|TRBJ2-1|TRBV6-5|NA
TGTGCCAGCAGTTACCAAGCCTCCTACAATGAGCAGTTCTTC
CASSYQASYNEQFF
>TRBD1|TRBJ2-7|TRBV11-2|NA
TGTGCCAGCAGCTTACCCGGGACAGGGGACCACGAGCAGTACTTC
CASSLPGTGDHEQYF
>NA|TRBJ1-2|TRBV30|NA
TGTGCCTGGAGTGTGGGCCCGAGAACCTTC
CAWSVGPRTF